This TCR beta chain derives from a study of blood T cell repertoires in COVID-19. About the study: Donors in the United States, Italy and Spain gave samples during acute or convalescent COVID-19.

Clones were read by immunoSEQ multiplex PCR, and TCRdb kept only the in-frame ones, dropping some. The sample contains 250,000 or so clones, approximately 88% of which appear only once. Enrolled during active infection, Seattle patients were then followed longitudinally. V was trimmed by 4 bases and J by 3 bases, leaving 13 bases between them. The length of the CDR3 is 15 residues. CDR1 LNHNV and CDR2 YYDKDF come from the germline V gene (reference sequence). This chain connects TRBV15 to TRBJ1-5; TRBD1 might be the D (5 bases). The sample comprised peripheral blood. The sequence came from a woman under 40 with COVID-19, enrolled during active disease. The DNA for the CDR3 is TGTGCCACCAGCACAAACAGGCGACTCAATCAGCCCCAGCATTTT. Protein: CATSTNRRLNQPQHF.